This is a list of T cell receptor beta chains from one sample in a study of control samples from healthy donors and cancer patients. Assay: immunoSEQ multiplex PCR; the TCRdb copy retains only in-frame clones and omits some. The sample yields some 150,000 clones, 90% to 95% seen once. Source material: blood. The receptor source for this set is a middle-aged man in good health. Both conserved end residues are part of each CDR3. D genes are given only for firm matches. For some rows the clone size is stated as once, few or many, or as a class when expanded; others skip it.

d_call: NA; clone_size: NA; j_call: TRBJ2-7; v_call: TRBV6-4; cdr3_nt: TGTGCCAGCAGCCGCCCCAGGGGACACGAGCAGTACTTC; cdr3_aa: CASSRPRGHEQYF
d_call: TRBD2; clone_size: NA; j_call: TRBJ2-1; v_call: TRBV9; cdr3_nt: TGTGCCAGCAGCGTCGGCCGGGGCGGGGGGGTCTACAATGAGCAGTTCTTC; cdr3_aa: CASSVGRGGGVYNEQFF
d_call: TRBD1; clone_size: NA; j_call: TRBJ1-4; v_call: TRBV2; cdr3_nt: TGTGCCAGCAGCGATCAAGCGACAGGGATAAAAGAAAAACTGTTTTTT; cdr3_aa: CASSDQATGIKEKLFF
d_call: TRBD1; clone_size: NA; j_call: TRBJ1-5; v_call: TRBV20-1; cdr3_nt: TGCAGTGCTAGTCGGGACAGGGGCGACTATAGCAATCAGCCCCAGCATTTT; cdr3_aa: CSASRDRGDYSNQPQHF
d_call: NA; clone_size: once; j_call: TRBJ2-7; v_call: TRBV20-1; cdr3_nt: TGCAGTGCTAGGAAGGACGGCGAGCAGTACTTC; cdr3_aa: CSARKDGEQYF
d_call: NA; clone_size: few; j_call: TRBJ2-3; v_call: TRBV7-9; cdr3_nt: TGTGCCAGCAGCTTAGCGGGGGCTAGCACAGATACGCAGTATTTT; cdr3_aa: CASSLAGASTDTQYF
d_call: TRBD1; clone_size: NA; j_call: TRBJ1-1; v_call: TRBV7-9; cdr3_nt: TGTGCCAGCAGCTTAGGGGACAGGGCGAACACTGAAGCTTTCTTT; cdr3_aa: CASSLGDRANTEAFF
d_call: NA; clone_size: once; j_call: TRBJ1-1; v_call: TRBV5-1; cdr3_nt: TGCGCCAGCAGCCCCGCGGCCGTAGTGGGGAACACTGAAGCTTTCTTT; cdr3_aa: CASSPAAVVGNTEAFF
d_call: NA; clone_size: NA; j_call: TRBJ2-7; v_call: TRBV5-1; cdr3_nt: TGCGCCAGCAGCTTTTTGGGGGCAGACTACGAGCAGTACTTC; cdr3_aa: CASSFLGADYEQYF
d_call: NA; clone_size: NA; j_call: TRBJ1-5; v_call: TRBV5-5; cdr3_nt: TGTGCCAGCAGCTTTGCCGGCCTGGTGGGTCAGCCCCAGCATTTT; cdr3_aa: CASSFAGLVGQPQHF
d_call: TRBD1; clone_size: NA; j_call: TRBJ1-5; v_call: TRBV23-1; cdr3_nt: TGCGCCAGCCCGAGGACAGGGGAGGTAACGAGCAATCAGCCCCAGCATTTT; cdr3_aa: CASPRTGEVTSNQPQHF
d_call: NA; clone_size: NA; j_call: TRBJ1-2; v_call: TRBV5-4; cdr3_nt: TGTGCCAGCAGCCCCGGGACCGACTCCTATGGCTACACCTTC; cdr3_aa: CASSPGTDSYGYTF
d_call: TRBD2; clone_size: NA; j_call: TRBJ2-1; v_call: TRBV11-2; cdr3_nt: TGTGCCAGCAGCTTGACTAGCGGCGCCTACAATGAGCAGTTCTTC; cdr3_aa: CASSLTSGAYNEQFF
d_call: NA; clone_size: NA; j_call: TRBJ1-1; v_call: TRBV15; cdr3_nt: TGTGCCACCAGTCCTTCCCGGTCGGGGTACACTGAAGCTTTCTTT; cdr3_aa: CATSPSRSGYTEAFF
d_call: TRBD1; clone_size: NA; j_call: TRBJ1-2; v_call: TRBV7-9; cdr3_nt: TGTGCCAGCAGCTTTAACAGGGGCCCCAAGGAAGGCTACACCTTC; cdr3_aa: CASSFNRGPKEGYTF
d_call: NA; clone_size: NA; j_call: TRBJ2-7; v_call: TRBV5-6; cdr3_nt: TGTGCCAGCAGCTTGGAAAATGACAGGAACTACGAGCAGTACTTC; cdr3_aa: CASSLENDRNYEQYF
d_call: NA; clone_size: NA; j_call: TRBJ2-3; v_call: TRBV2; cdr3_nt: TGTGCCAGCAGTGAAGGGGGGCTAGCGGGCACAGATACGCAGTATTTT; cdr3_aa: CASSEGGLAGTDTQYF
d_call: NA; clone_size: NA; j_call: TRBJ2-2; v_call: TRBV5-1; cdr3_nt: TGCGCCAGCAGCTTGAAGCGGTTGGACACCGGGGAGCTGTTTTTT; cdr3_aa: CASSLKRLDTGELFF
d_call: NA; clone_size: NA; j_call: TRBJ1-5; v_call: TRBV5-6; cdr3_nt: TGTGCCAGCAGCGCGTGGGCGAAGGAGCTTCAGCCCCAGCATTTT; cdr3_aa: CASSAWAKELQPQHF
d_call: NA; clone_size: NA; j_call: TRBJ2-2; v_call: TRBV6-5; cdr3_nt: TGTGCCAGCAACGTGTTTCGTGCCGGCGGGGAGCTGTTTTTT; cdr3_aa: CASNVFRAGGELFF
d_call: NA; clone_size: once; j_call: TRBJ2-1; v_call: TRBV9; cdr3_nt: TGTGCCAGCAGCGTCGACACGAGACAGCAGTACAATGAGCAGTTCTTC; cdr3_aa: CASSVDTRQQYNEQFF
d_call: TRBD2; clone_size: NA; j_call: TRBJ2-3; v_call: TRBV7-9; cdr3_nt: TGTGCCAGCAGCCCGGGTAGCGGGGGATTCGATACGCAGTATTTT; cdr3_aa: CASSPGSGGFDTQYF
d_call: TRBD1; clone_size: NA; j_call: TRBJ2-2; v_call: TRBV7-3; cdr3_nt: TGTGCCAGCAGCTCCTTCGGACAGGGGATCGGGGAGCTGTTTTTT; cdr3_aa: CASSSFGQGIGELFF
d_call: NA; clone_size: NA; j_call: TRBJ1-2; v_call: TRBV7-6; cdr3_nt: TGTGCCAGCAGCTATACGGACGGAGGAATCTATGGCTACACCTTC; cdr3_aa: CASSYTDGGIYGYTF
d_call: TRBD2; clone_size: NA; j_call: TRBJ2-2; v_call: TRBV6-5; cdr3_nt: TGTGCCAGCAGAGGGACTAGCGGGATAACCGGGGAGCTGTTTTTT; cdr3_aa: CASRGTSGITGELFF
d_call: TRBD2; clone_size: NA; j_call: TRBJ2-5; v_call: TRBV5-1; cdr3_nt: TGCGCCAGCAGCTTGTCCCCTAGCGGGAAAGAGACCCAGTACTTC; cdr3_aa: CASSLSPSGKETQYF
d_call: NA; clone_size: NA; j_call: TRBJ1-5; v_call: TRBV5-4; cdr3_nt: TGTGCCAGCAGCGTGGACGAGGATCAGCCCCAGCATTTT; cdr3_aa: CASSVDEDQPQHF
d_call: NA; clone_size: NA; j_call: TRBJ1-5; v_call: TRBV4-1; cdr3_nt: TGCGCCAGCAGCCGGGTTAGGGGGAGCAGCGATCAGCCCCAGCATTTT; cdr3_aa: CASSRVRGSSDQPQHF
d_call: NA; clone_size: NA; j_call: TRBJ1-2; v_call: TRBV6-5; cdr3_nt: TGTGCCAGCAGTTACTCACAGGCGGCTAACTATGGCTACACCTTC; cdr3_aa: CASSYSQAANYGYTF
d_call: TRBD2; clone_size: NA; j_call: TRBJ2-7; v_call: TRBV5-4; cdr3_nt: TGTGCCAGCAGCCTGCAGGGACTAGCGGGCGAGCAGTACTTC; cdr3_aa: CASSLQGLAGEQYF
d_call: TRBD1; clone_size: NA; j_call: TRBJ1-1; v_call: TRBV2; cdr3_nt: TGTGCCAGCATTGGACAGGGGATGAACACTGAAGCTTTCTTT; cdr3_aa: CASIGQGMNTEAFF
d_call: NA; clone_size: few; j_call: TRBJ2-1; v_call: TRBV9; cdr3_nt: TGTGCCAGCAGCTCCCAAGGGCGCAATGAGCAGTTCTTC; cdr3_aa: CASSSQGRNEQFF
d_call: NA; clone_size: once; j_call: TRBJ2-7; v_call: TRBV2; cdr3_nt: TGTGCCAGCTCCTGGGGTACATCAACCTACGAGCAGTACTTC; cdr3_aa: CASSWGTSTYEQYF
d_call: NA; clone_size: NA; j_call: TRBJ1-4; v_call: TRBV4-1; cdr3_nt: TGCGCCAGCAGCCAGCCAACCCAAGGGGAAAAACTGTTTTTT; cdr3_aa: CASSQPTQGEKLFF
d_call: NA; clone_size: NA; j_call: TRBJ1-1; v_call: TRBV12-5; cdr3_nt: TGTGCTAGTCGTCCACCGGGGTTCATGAACACTGAAGCTTTCTTT; cdr3_aa: CASRPPGFMNTEAFF
d_call: NA; clone_size: NA; j_call: TRBJ1-1; v_call: TRBV29-1; cdr3_nt: TGCAGCGTTGACTCCGCCCGCTTT; cdr3_aa: CSVDSARF
d_call: NA; clone_size: NA; j_call: TRBJ1-1; v_call: TRBV20-1; cdr3_nt: TGCAGTGGGGAGCTGAACACTGAAGCTTTCTTT; cdr3_aa: CSGELNTEAFF
d_call: TRBD1; clone_size: NA; j_call: TRBJ1-2; v_call: TRBV9; cdr3_nt: TGTGCCAGCAGCACAACAACAGGGGACGTCTATGGCTACACCTTC; cdr3_aa: CASSTTTGDVYGYTF
d_call: NA; clone_size: NA; j_call: TRBJ2-7; v_call: TRBV12-3/TRBV12-4; cdr3_nt: TGTGCCAGCAGTTTGGGGCAGTTCGAGCAGTACTTC; cdr3_aa: CASSLGQFEQYF
d_call: TRBD1; clone_size: once; j_call: TRBJ1-6; v_call: TRBV4-1; cdr3_nt: TGCGCCAGCAGCGGGGGGGACAGGGGAAATTCACCCCTCCACTTT; cdr3_aa: CASSGGDRGNSPLHF
d_call: NA; clone_size: NA; j_call: TRBJ2-5; v_call: TRBV7-9; cdr3_nt: TGTGCCAGCAGCTTAGGGCGTGGGGTTCAAGAGACCCAGTACTTC; cdr3_aa: CASSLGRGVQETQYF
d_call: TRBD1; clone_size: NA; j_call: TRBJ2-5; v_call: TRBV2; cdr3_nt: TGTGCCAGCAGTTCCGGGACAGGGCCCCACGAGACCCAGTACTTC; cdr3_aa: CASSSGTGPHETQYF
d_call: TRBD1; clone_size: NA; j_call: TRBJ2-5; v_call: TRBV7-9; cdr3_nt: TGTGCCAGCAGCTTAAGGGACAGGGGACCGGGAGAGACCCAGTACTTC; cdr3_aa: CASSLRDRGPGETQYF
d_call: NA; clone_size: NA; j_call: TRBJ1-5; v_call: TRBV29-1; cdr3_nt: TGCAGCGTTCGGGGGGGCAATCAGCCCCAGCATTTT; cdr3_aa: CSVRGGNQPQHF
d_call: NA; clone_size: NA; j_call: TRBJ1-4; v_call: TRBV6-6; cdr3_nt: TGTGCCAGCAGAGCGGCGGTCACTAATGAAAAACTGTTTTTT; cdr3_aa: CASRAAVTNEKLFF
d_call: NA; clone_size: NA; j_call: TRBJ1-6; v_call: TRBV5-4; cdr3_nt: TGTGCCAGCAGCTTGGCCGGGAGTTCAAAAGGACGTGGTTCACCCCTCCACTTT; cdr3_aa: CASSLAGSSKGRGSPLHF
d_call: NA; clone_size: NA; j_call: TRBJ2-2; v_call: TRBV6-5; cdr3_nt: TGTGCCAGCACCCTACCGACAGGTCACACCGGGGAGCTGTTTTTT; cdr3_aa: CASTLPTGHTGELFF
d_call: NA; clone_size: NA; j_call: TRBJ2-3; v_call: TRBV4-2; cdr3_nt: TGTGCCAGCAGTCAGGGATTAATGGGAACAGATACGCAGTATTTT; cdr3_aa: CASSQGLMGTDTQYF
d_call: NA; clone_size: NA; j_call: TRBJ2-3; v_call: TRBV27; cdr3_nt: TGTGCCAGCAGTCCCGCCGCCCGCTTATCCACAGATACGCAGTATTTT; cdr3_aa: CASSPAARLSTDTQYF
d_call: NA; clone_size: NA; j_call: TRBJ1-5; v_call: TRBV5-1; cdr3_nt: TGCGCCAGCAGCTTGGGCGGGGGAAGCAATCAGCCCCAGCATTTT; cdr3_aa: CASSLGGGSNQPQHF